This entry features one T cell receptor beta chain sequence. As yet, its antigen is unknown. A junction boundary mismatches the germline segment, possibly from a read error. A second PCR, run for roughly 7 to 11 cycles, used a sample-barcoded 5' primer plus a J-beta primer mix. Each CDR3 protein is one row after TCRdb ran MiXCR on the 5' RACE reads. This sample has roughly 1.4 million distinct CDR3 sequences, with approximately 63% found just once. The record originates from a study of blood T cells in healthy people across ages. Study-wide points: Diversity was higher, and naive CD4+ cells more numerous, in long-lived donors than in aged donors. Per-million-T-cell TCR beta diversity fell roughly linearly with age. Because sorting was not performed, PBMCs prevented conclusive naive versus antigen-experienced comparison.

CDR3 size: 14 residues. Germline V gene data show CDR1 as SGHAT and CDR2 as FQNNGV. This chain uses TRBV11-2 with TRBJ2-7, with 8 bases identical to TRBD2. Material: blood. The sequence was obtained from a man aged 18 to 35 in good health. The CDR3 loop is CASSLGAGGYERYF. The DNA for the CDR3 is TGTGCCAGCAGCTTAGGGGCGGGGGGCTACGAGCGGTACTTC.